This T cell receptor beta chain was sequenced for a study of blood T cell repertoires in COVID-19. Background on the study: Samples of COVID-19 (acute and convalescent) were obtained from the United States, Italy and Spain. PBMCs, B-cell-depleted T cells, or T cells provided the cDNA or gDNA that made up the material.

This CDR3 contains 15 residues. Germline loops: CDR1 MDHEN, CDR2 SYDVKM. V lost 2 bases, J lost 5 bases, and 7 bases stayed unmatched. Per the original data handling: Scientists estimated how many nucleated cells there were by amplifying reference gene primers. The protocol was immunoSEQ multiplex PCR, while the TCRdb copy is restricted to in-frame clones and leaves out a portion. The V and J calls and the clone size are those of that table, but D and trimming were determined from the DNA. Of about 140,000 clones in the sample, approximately 86% were seen once. The chain has TRBV28 and TRBJ2-7, with 9 positions matching TRBD1. Sample: peripheral blood. This clonotype originated in a man between 65 and 85 years old with acute or convalescent COVID-19. The CDR3 is CASSLMGQGVHEQYF. CDR3 in DNA: TGTGCCAGCAGTTTAATGGGACAGGGTGTCCACGAGCAGTACTTC.